One and the same sample provided the 15 T cell receptor beta chains below, sequenced in a study of graft-versus-host responses after intestinal transplantation. Their antigens remain unidentified. Only in-frame clones appear in the TCRdb table, and some are missing; sequencing was by immunoSEQ multiplex PCR. The data hold more than 95,000 clones, with 87% observed a single time. The sequencing used unstimulated CD4+ T cells sorted from spleen or lymph node cells, collected before intestinal transplant. The receptors were gathered from a human donor who received an intestinal transplant.

A few counts support this clone. The chain has TRBV19 and TRBJ2-7; the match to TRBD1 covers 7 bases. The CDR3 spans 16 residues. Germline CDR1 is LNHDA and CDR2 is SQIVND (reference sequence). Losses at the gene ends were 2 bases for V and 4 bases for J; bases not matched to a gene: 11. CDR3 sequence: CASSIKQGSVWYEQYF. The CDR3 coding sequence is TGTGCCAGTAGTATAAAACAGGGGAGTGTTTGGTACGAGCAGTACTTC. The full variable domain, completed using reference TRBV19 and TRBJ2-7, is DGGITQSPKYLFRKEGQNVTLSCEQNLNHDAMYWYRQDPGQGLRLIYYSQIVNDFQKGDIAEGYSVSREKKESFPLTVTSAQKNPTAFYLCASSIKQGSVWYEQYFGPGTRLTVT.

The V gene is TRBV7-9, the J gene TRBJ2-3, with unresolved D. This CDR3 is built from 14 residues. Trimming cost V 5 bases and J 3 bases, with 12 bases left between them. From germline, CDR1 is SEHNR and CDR2 FQNEAQ (reference sequence). This chain's CDR3 is CASSPTLKTDTQYF. The CDR3 DNA reads as TGTGCCAGCAGCCCAACCTTAAAGACAGATACGCAGTATTTT.

This clone is a singleton in its sample. This rearrangement joins TRBV2 to TRBJ1-4; D possibly corresponds to TRBD1 (5 bases). Germline V gives CDR1 SNHLY, CDR2 FYNNEI. V gave up 2 bases and J gave up 7 bases, with 8 bases separating them. The CDR3 sequence is 13 residues long. The CDR3 is CASSEMGGEKLFF. The CDR3 DNA reads TGTGCCAGCAGTGAAATGGGGGGTGAAAAACTGTTTTTT. Full variable domain (outside the CDR3, taken from reference TRBV2 and TRBJ1-4): EPEVTQTPSHQVTQMGQEVILRCVPISNHLYFYWYRQILGQKVEFLVSFYNNEISEKSEIFDDQFSVERPDGSNFTLKIRSTKLEDSAMYFCASSEMGGEKLFFGSGTQLSVL.

This clone was observed once. The rearrangement joins TRBV7-2 to TRBJ2-5, with D possibly TRBD1 on 6 matching bases. Trimming cost V 4 bases and J 4 bases, with 16 bases left between them. The CDR3 spans 15 residues. Germline-derived CDR1 and CDR2 are SGHTA and FQGNSA. In nucleotides, the CDR3 is TGTGCCAGCAGCTCGAGGACAGCCCCTACAGAGACCCAGTACTTC. It specifies CASSSRTAPTETQYF.

The rearrangement uses TRBV12-5 and TRBJ1-3; D remains unclear. CDR3 length equals 14 residues. The V gene lost 2 bases and the J gene lost 4 bases, with 9 bases spanning the gap. The germline V gene encodes CDR1 LGHNT and CDR2 FRNRAP. The CDR3 sequence is CASGLSWEGNTIYF. As DNA, the CDR3 is TGTGCTAGTGGTTTGTCCTGGGAAGGAAACACCATATATTTT.

The genes are TRBV7-9 and TRBJ2-1, with 8 bases identical to TRBD2. CDR1 SEHNR and CDR2 FQNEAQ come from the germline V gene (reference sequence). V shed 10 bases, J shed 2 bases, and the junction held 7 bases outside the gene matches. The CDR3 totals 14 residues. This CDR3 reads CAIDPGGAYNEQFF. Here the CDR3 DNA reads TGTGCCATCGATCCGGGAGGGGCCTACAATGAGCAGTTCTTC.

As to this clone: One junction end disagrees with the germline gene, perhaps due to a read error. The chain couples TRBV5-1 to TRBJ1-2; no clear D gene. This CDR3 has 14 residues. Germline lookup yields CDR1 SGHRS and CDR2 YFSETQ. The CDR3 DNA reads as TGCGCCAGCAGCTTGGAAGGTGGGCGCTATGGCTACATCTTC. This translates into CASSLEGGRYGYIF.

V is TRBV6-6 and J is TRBJ2-3, with a weak D call TRBD1 (5 bases). CDR3 length equals 13 residues. Trimming stripped 5 bases from V and 3 bases from J, with 9 bases between. Germline CDR1 reads MNHNY; CDR2 reads SVGAGI (reference sequence). CDR3 sequence: CASSADRTDTQYF. CDR3 nucleotide sequence: TGTGCCAGCAGTGCCGACAGAACAGATACGCAGTATTTT.

V is TRBV18 and J is TRBJ1-4; D unresolved. The CDR3 consists of 17 residues. Trimming took 3 bases from V and 0 from J, leaving 14 bases between them. CDR1 and CDR2 from the germline V gene are KGHSH and LQKENI. Here the CDR3 DNA reads TGTGCCAGCTCACCGTCCAAAACTATTGCAACTAATGAAAAACTGTTTTTT. It specifies CASSPSKTIATNEKLFF.

The chain links TRBV5-1 to TRBJ2-3; D call uncertain. CDR3 length equals 14 residues. V was clipped by 4 bases and J by 0 bases, with 9 bases between them. Per the germline V gene, CDR1 is SGHRS and CDR2 is YFSETQ. The CDR3, as DNA: TGCGCCAGCAGCCGGGTGTCCAGCACAGATACGCAGTATTTT. It is translated as CASSRVSSTDTQYF.

V usage is TRBV4-1 and J usage is TRBJ2-1; 9 nucleotides agree with TRBD1. With 2 bases clipped from V and 8 bases from J, the junction kept 4 bases outside the gene matches. The CDR3 covers 14 residues. Germline values: CDR1 MGHRA, CDR2 YSYEKL. The CDR3 loop reads CASSQPGQGYEQFF. In DNA, the CDR3 is TGCGCCAGCAGCCAACCGGGACAGGGTTATGAGCAGTTCTTC.

The genes are TRBV2 and TRBJ1-5; TRBD1 matches 8 bases. The germline V gene encodes CDR1 SNHLY and CDR2 FYNNEI. The V segment lost 6 bases and the J segment 6 bases; nucleotides outside the gene matches: 7. The CDR3 extends over 14 amino acids. The chain's CDR3 is CASRLGQGVQPQHF. DNA for the CDR3: TGTGCCAGCAGACTCGGACAGGGAGTTCAGCCCCAGCATTTT. The whole variable domain, filled in from reference TRBV2 and TRBJ1-5, reads EPEVTQTPSHQVTQMGQEVILRCVPISNHLYFYWYRQILGQKVEFLVSFYNNEISEKSEIFDDQFSVERPDGSNFTLKIRSTKLEDSAMYFCASRLGQGVQPQHFGDGTRLSIL.

The genes are TRBV28 and TRBJ2-7; weak D call: TRBD1 (7 bases). This CDR3 is built from 15 residues. V lost 7 bases, J lost 0 bases, and 16 bases lay in between. Germline CDR1 reads MDHEN; CDR2 reads SYDVKM. CDR3 in DNA: TGTGCCAGCACCGTTGGGGGGACAGTCTCCTACGAGCAGTACTTC. This translates into CASTVGGTVSYEQYF. Full variable domain (rest looked up from reference TRBV28 and TRBJ2-7): DVKVTQSSRYLVKRTGEKVFLECVQDMDHENMFWYRQDPGLGLRLIYFSYDVKMKEKGDIPEGYSVSREKKERFSLILESASTNQTSMYLCASTVGGTVSYEQYFGPGTRLTVT.

This chain joins TRBV6-5 and TRBJ2-7; D may be TRBD1 or TRBD2 (7 bases each). This CDR3 region has 14 residues. V lost 5 bases and J 3 bases, leaving 14 bases between the germline ends. Germline CDR1 is MNHEY and CDR2 is SVGAGI. The DNA for the CDR3 is TGTGCCAGCAGTGTGCAGGGGGACTACTACGAGCAGTACTTC. Encoded protein: CASSVQGDYYEQYF.

This sequence joins TRBV7-3 and TRBJ2-3, with D uncertain. This CDR3 spans 14 amino acids. Looked up from germline, CDR1 is SGHTA and CDR2 is FQGTGA. The V gene lost 2 bases and the J gene lost 1 base, with 7 bases spanning the gap. CDR3 coding DNA: TGTGCCAGCAGCTTACGAGCTCGCACAGATACGCAGTATTTT. Protein: CASSLRARTDTQYF.